The T cell receptor (beta chain) under discussion was sequenced for a study of T-cell memory formation after mild COVID-19. This clonotype was detected ten times or more. Its cognate antigen is unknown. Whole-study results and caveats: Unconfirmed was the SARS-CoV-2 specificity of second-wave clones that peaked on day 37.

TCRdb reprocessed the 5' RACE reads with MiXCR, giving one entry per CDR3 protein. The table has more than 300,000 distinct CDR3 sequences, roughly 13% seen once; the top ten hold about a fifth. J gave up 5 bases and V 4 bases, and 9 bases lay outside the gene matches. The CDR3 runs 17 residues. Germline CDR1 is MGHRA and CDR2 is YSYEKL. This TCR was recovered from a man between 18 and 35 years old who had mild COVID-19 (a few samples of this study predate the infection). Cell type and time point are not known. The sample comprised PBMCs or a T cell subset sorted from them (not recorded which). The chain has TRBV4-1 and TRBJ2-1, with 12 bases matching TRBD2. The chain's CDR3 is CASSRRLAGVNDNEQFF. In nucleotides, the CDR3 is TGCGCCAGCAGCCGTCGACTAGCGGGGGTGAACGACAATGAGCAGTTCTTC.